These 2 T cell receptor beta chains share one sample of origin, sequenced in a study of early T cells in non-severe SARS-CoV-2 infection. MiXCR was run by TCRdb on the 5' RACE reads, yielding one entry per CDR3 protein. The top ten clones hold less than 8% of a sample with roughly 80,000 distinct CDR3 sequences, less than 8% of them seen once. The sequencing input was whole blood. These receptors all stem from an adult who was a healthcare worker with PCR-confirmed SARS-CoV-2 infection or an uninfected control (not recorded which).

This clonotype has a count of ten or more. This CDR3 is CASSLAGQGNSPLHF. Written as DNA, the CDR3 is TGTGCCAGCAGCTTAGCCGGACAGGGCAATTCACCCCTCCACTTT. The chain combines TRBV7-2 with TRBJ1-6; 8 bases match TRBD1. Losses at the gene ends were 0 bases for V and 7 bases for J; bases not matched to a gene: 2. The CDR3 is 15 residues long. Germline V gene lookup returns CDR1 SGHTA and CDR2 FQGNSA.

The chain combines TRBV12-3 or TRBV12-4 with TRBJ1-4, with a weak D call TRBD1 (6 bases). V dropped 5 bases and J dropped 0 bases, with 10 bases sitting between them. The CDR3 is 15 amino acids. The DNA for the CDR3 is TGTGCCAGCAGTAAAGGACAGTCAACTAATGAAAAACTGTTTTTT. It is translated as CASSKGQSTNEKLFF.